This passage covers 11 T cell receptor beta chains from one sample sequenced in a study of cytomegalovirus exposure and HLA in healthy donors. Method: immunoSEQ multiplex PCR; TCRdb's copy keeps in-frame clones and lacks some. This table has some 63,000 clones, more than 70% appearing once. What was sequenced was PBMCs. Receptor source: a young woman in good health and CMV-seronegative.

This clone has a single count. V gene TRBV11-2 combines with J gene TRBJ2-1, with 11 nucleotides matching TRBD2. The CDR3 length is 16 residues. With 3 bases clipped from V and 8 bases from J, the junction kept 9 bases outside the gene matches. Germline-derived CDR1 and CDR2 are SGHAT and FQNNGV. CDR3 amino acids: CASSFSGGASGDEQFF. Written as DNA, the CDR3 is TGTGCCAGCAGCTTTAGCGGGGGGGCCTCCGGGGATGAGCAGTTCTTC.

The V call is TRBV6-1, the J call TRBJ1-2; tentatively, D is TRBD1 (5 bases). Per germline, CDR1 MNHNS and CDR2 SASEGT. Trimming removed 2 bases from V and 4 bases from J, with 8 bases in between. CDR3 size: 13 residues. The CDR3 loop reads CASSERGTYGYTF. In DNA, the CDR3 is TGTGCCAGCAGTGAACGCGGGACCTATGGCTACACCTTC.

DNA for the CDR3: TGTGCCAGCAGACAGGGGTTAAACTATGGCTACACCTTC. As protein: CASRQGLNYGYTF. The gene calls are TRBV6-1 and TRBJ1-2; TRBD1 matches at 7 bases. The V segment lost 6 bases and the J segment 2 bases; nucleotides outside the gene matches: 3. Germline CDR1 is MNHNS and CDR2 is SASEGT. The CDR3 covers 13 residues.

V usage is TRBV29-1 and J usage is TRBJ2-2, with D possibly matching TRBD2 (6 bases). Germline values: CDR1 SQVTM, CDR2 ANQGSEA. The CDR3 covers 11 residues. Trimming removed 6 bases from V and 14 bases from J, with 16 bases in between. The CDR3 sequence is CSVVGEAGLFF. The CDR3 nucleotides read TGCAGCGTGGTAGGGGAGGCTGGACTGTTTTTT.

Only a few counts were recorded for this clone. This sequence joins TRBV5-1 and TRBJ2-7, with 8 bases lining up with TRBD1. CDR1 SGHRS and CDR2 YFSETQ come from the germline V gene. CDR3 length: 14 residues. Trimming cost V 5 bases and J 5 bases; bases outside gene matches: 9. The CDR3 is CASRPGQGAHEQYF. CDR3 bases: TGCGCCAGCAGGCCAGGGCAGGGGGCACACGAGCAGTACTTC.

The rearrangement links TRBV5-1 to TRBJ1-4; no clear D. Germline V CDR1 and CDR2: SGHRS, YFSETQ. With 3 bases removed from V and 2 bases from J, the gap between germline ends came to 8 bases. This CDR3 region has 14 residues. DNA of the CDR3: TGCGCCAGCAGCTCCGTTAGTACTAATGAAAAACTGTTTTTT. Protein product: CASSSVSTNEKLFF.

The chain has TRBV4-1 and TRBJ1-1; 7 bases align to TRBD1. This CDR3 has 14 residues. Trimming cost V 3 bases and J 6 bases; bases outside gene matches: 7. Germline V gene data show CDR1 as MGHRA and CDR2 as YSYEKL. CDR3 amino acids: CASSQRQGIAEAFF. In DNA form, the CDR3 reads TGCGCCAGCAGCCAGAGACAGGGAATCGCTGAAGCTTTCTTT.

The chain carries TRBV5-1 and TRBJ2-1, with D possibly being TRBD1 (6 bases). The ends were cut back, 2 bases at V and 8 bases at J, with 11 bases in the middle. Germline CDR1 reads SGHRS; CDR2 reads YFSETQ. The CDR3 spans 13 residues. For the CDR3, the DNA is TGCGCCAGCAGCTTCTCACAGGGCTATGAGCAGTTCTTC. This sequence encodes CASSFSQGYEQFF. The full variable domain, its missing parts supplied by reference TRBV5-1 and TRBJ2-1, is KAGVTQTPRYLIKTRGQQVTLSCSPISGHRSVSWYQQTPGQGLQFLFEYFSETQRNKGNFPGRFSGRQFSNSRSEMNVSTLELGDSALYLCASSFSQGYEQFFGPGTRLTVL.

This rearrangement joins TRBV5-1 to TRBJ2-3, with TRBD2 as a possible D gene (6 bases). The CDR3 spans 14 residues. The V gene lost 2 bases and the J gene lost 1 base, with 8 bases spanning the gap. The germline CDR1 and CDR2 sequences are SGHRS and YFSETQ. The chain's CDR3 is CASSFSGGTDTQYF. The CDR3 bases are TGCGCCAGCAGCTTCTCGGGGGGCACAGATACGCAGTATTTT.

The genes are TRBV2 and TRBJ2-1; TRBD2 matches 12 bases. The CDR3 is 14 residues long. Germline CDR1 is SNHLY and CDR2 is FYNNEI. J lost 5 bases, V lost 8 bases, and 4 bases had no gene match. In nucleotides, the CDR3 is TGTGCCAGCCGGCGACTAGCGGGAGACAATGAGCAGTTCTTC. Residues: CASRRLAGDNEQFF. Looking up the rest from reference TRBV2 and TRBJ2-1 gives the full variable domain: EPEVTQTPSHQVTQMGQEVILRCVPISNHLYFYWYRQILGQKVEFLVSFYNNEISEKSEIFDDQFSVERPDGSNFTLKIRSTKLEDSAMYFCASRRLAGDNEQFFGPGTRLTVL.

This clone was picked up one time. This chain links TRBV27 with TRBJ1-1; TRBD1 matches at 9 bases. This CDR3 is 18 amino acids long. V gave up 8 bases and J gave up 4 bases; unmatched junction bases: 20. Per the germline V gene, CDR1 is MNHEY and CDR2 is SMNVEV (reference sequence). This CDR3 is CASGKLTGGALPGTEAFF. The CDR3 coding sequence is TGTGCCAGCGGGAAGTTAACAGGGGGCGCCTTGCCGGGCACTGAAGCTTTCTTT.